The next 28 T cell receptor beta chains were all read from a single sample in a study of blood T cell repertoires in COVID-19 (dated by TCRdb to about 2020). Library generation was performed with the immunoSEQ multiplex PCR assay. Drawn from immuneACCESS, this table holds only the in-frame rearrangements with V and J called that TCRdb kept. Clones are partly lost; checked studies trace under half to an unresolved V gene and leave the rest unexplained. This sample holds about 380,000 clones; 88% were observed only once. Jointly, the top ten make up about 1.2% of the sample. Sequenced input: PBMCs or T cells enriched from blood (not recorded which). The receptors were gathered from a woman aged 18-35 years who had recovered from COVID-19.

In its sample, this clone was seen once. The gene calls are TRBV5-8 and TRBJ2-3; D might be TRBD1 (5 bases). The V end was cut by 2 bases, the J end by 0 bases, with 10 bases between. CDR1 and CDR2 from the germline V gene are SGHTS and YDEGEE. This CDR3 has 15 residues. The CDR3 bases are TGTGCCAGCAGCTTCCCCCAGGGTAGCACAGATACGCAGTATTTT. It yields the protein CASSFPQGSTDTQYF.

This chain connects TRBV9 to TRBJ2-7, with D possibly being TRBD1 (5 bases). The V and J ends lost 8 bases and 0 bases respectively, with 15 bases between them. This CDR3 spans 14 amino acids. Germline V lookup: CDR1 SGDLS, CDR2 YYNGEE. CDR3 loop: CASARSDSSYEQYF. Here the CDR3 DNA reads TGTGCCAGTGCCCGGTCTGACAGCTCCTACGAGCAGTACTTC.

The gene calls are TRBV27 and TRBJ2-7; the match to TRBD1 covers 10 bases. Trimming at V came to 6 bases and at J to 5 bases, leaving 7 bases not matched to a gene. Germline assignment: CDR1 MNHEY and CDR2 SMNVEV (reference sequence). This CDR3 has 14 residues. The CDR3 reads CASSPRQGADEQYF. As DNA, the CDR3 is TGTGCCAGCAGCCCCCGACAGGGGGCGGACGAGCAGTACTTC.

The V call is TRBV5-4, the J call TRBJ2-7, with 13 bases that match TRBD2. Germline CDR1 and CDR2: SGHNT and YYREEE (reference sequence). Trimming removed 4 bases from V and 0 bases from J; junction bases left unmatched: 7. The CDR3 totals 17 residues. DNA of the CDR3: TGTGCCAGCAGCCTCGGACTAGCGGGGGACCTCTCCTACGAGCAGTACTTC. Translating gives CASSLGLAGDLSYEQYF.

The J gene is TRBJ1-4, the V gene TRBV19; TRBD1 might be the D (6 bases). Germline values: CDR1 LNHDA, CDR2 SQIVND (reference sequence). V lost 10 bases, J lost 7 bases, and 16 bases lay in between. The CDR3 is made up of 13 amino acids. Here the CDR3 reads CATEGHNSEKLFF. The CDR3 DNA follows: TGTGCCACTGAGGGACATAACTCTGAAAAACTGTTTTTT.

This chain joins TRBV27 and TRBJ1-1; D is perhaps TRBD1 (5 bases). The CDR3 sequence is 15 residues long. The V gene's germline CDR1 is MNHEY and CDR2 SMNVEV (reference sequence). V lost 8 bases and J 11 bases, leaving 27 bases between the germline ends. CDR3: CASRHSKPEGVEAFF. The CDR3 bases are TGTGCCAGCCGACATTCGAAGCCCGAAGGGGTGGAGGCTTTCTTT.

The DNA for the CDR3 is TGTGCCAGCAGCTTAGTAGGACTAGCGGGGGACCGCCGGTATACGCAGTATTTT. Translated, it gives CASSLVGLAGDRRYTQYF. The chain joins TRBV11-2 to TRBJ2-3, with 13 bases lining up with TRBD2. Germline CDR1 and CDR2: SGHAT and FQNNGV. The CDR3 covers 18 residues. V shed 1 base, J shed 7 bases, and the junction held 11 bases outside the gene matches.

The chain combines TRBV4-2 with TRBJ1-2, with 8 bases identical to TRBD1. The CDR3 is 16 amino acids. The V segment lost 4 bases and the J segment 6 bases; nucleotides outside the gene matches: 13. Germline-derived CDR1 and CDR2 are LGHNA and YNFKEQ. This chain's CDR3 is CASSLIGQGGRDGYTF. CDR3 DNA sequence: TGTGCCAGCAGCCTCATTGGACAGGGAGGACGGGATGGCTACACCTTC.

The chain couples TRBV9 to TRBJ1-2, with 8 nucleotides matching TRBD1. CDR3 size: 16 residues. Germline V gene sequence: CDR1 SGDLS, CDR2 YYNGEE. After removal of 4 bases from V and 8 bases from J, the junction contained 16 bases not matched to a gene. The CDR3 loop is CASSSRSGQGTYGYTF. CDR3 bases: TGTGCCAGCAGCTCCCGCTCCGGACAGGGTACCTACGGCTACACCTTC.

The count of this clone is one. The chain is built from TRBV11-2 and TRBJ2-7; maybe TRBD1 (5 bases). Trimming took 1 base from V and 2 from J, leaving 9 bases between them. CDR3 length: 14 residues. Germline lookup yields CDR1 SGHAT and CDR2 FQNNGV. CDR3 sequence reads: CASSLGQGPYEQYF. Written as DNA, the CDR3 is TGTGCCAGCAGCTTAGGCCAGGGCCCCTACGAGCAGTACTTC.

The CDR3 DNA follows: TGTGCCAGTACAGCCGGGACAGGCCCTTACGAGCAGTACTTC. It specifies CASTAGTGPYEQYF. The chain uses TRBV2 and TRBJ2-7; 8 nucleotides line up with TRBD1. Germline V gene data show CDR1 as SNHLY and CDR2 as FYNNEI. The junction had 11 bases not matched to a gene; V was cut back by 9 bases and J by 4 bases. This CDR3 is 14 amino acids long.

This clone has only one observation. This chain connects TRBV20-1 to TRBJ2-2; 9 bases align to TRBD2. The CDR3 covers 15 residues. V shed 3 bases, J shed 6 bases, and the junction held 8 bases outside the gene matches. CDR1 is DFQATT, CDR2 SNEGSKA, per germline (reference sequence). The CDR3 here is CSASPASGVAGELFF. The CDR3 region has the DNA TGCAGTGCTAGTCCCGCTAGCGGGGTAGCCGGGGAGCTGTTTTTT.

The chain carries TRBV6-5 and TRBJ2-7; 9 bases are shared with TRBD1. CDR1 is MNHEY, CDR2 SVGAGI, per germline. This CDR3 spans 13 amino acids. J lost 1 base, V lost 8 bases, and 3 bases had no gene match. CDR3 protein: CASRTGDSYEQYF. CDR3 DNA: TGTGCCAGCCGGACAGGGGATTCCTACGAGCAGTACTTC.

The chain is built from TRBV2 and TRBJ1-6, with D unclear. Trimming stripped 4 bases from V and 11 bases from J, with 15 bases between. The CDR3 contains 14 residues. Germline loops: CDR1 SNHLY, CDR2 FYNNEI. The CDR3 bases are TGTGCCAGCAGTGGGTCCCAGGTGAATCCACCCCTCCACTTT. Its protein product is CASSGSQVNPPLHF.

This clone was seen more than once but under ten times. The CDR3 reads CASRGQHPGNQPQHF. The CDR3 nucleotides are TGTGCCAGCAGGGGACAGCACCCAGGCAATCAGCCCCAGCATTTT. This chain connects TRBV2 to TRBJ1-5; TRBD1 aligns across 7 bases. There are 15 residues in the CDR3. V was pared by 6 bases and J by 2 bases, with 7 bases of the junction left unmatched. Germline V CDR1 and CDR2: SNHLY, FYNNEI.

The chain carries TRBV30 and TRBJ1-2, with D hard to call. Germline V CDR1 and CDR2: GTSNPN, SVGIG (reference sequence). Trimming shortened V by 0 bases and J by 3 bases, and 14 bases separated the two germline ends. The CDR3 has 15 amino acids. The CDR3: CAWSVLEGADYGYTF. The CDR3 nucleotides are TGTGCCTGGAGTGTGTTAGAGGGAGCGGACTATGGCTACACCTTC. The full variable domain, in which reference TRBV30 and TRBJ1-2 provide the parts outside the CDR3, is SQTIHQWPATLVQPVGSPLSLECTVEGTSNPNLYWYRQAAGRGLQLLFYSVGIGQISSEVPQNLSASRPQDRQFILSSKKLLLSDSGFYLCAWSVLEGADYGYTFGSGTRLTVV.

The chain has TRBV5-1 and TRBJ2-2; 7 bases map to TRBD2. From germline, CDR1 is SGHRS and CDR2 YFSETQ. The CDR3 length is 15 residues. V lost 8 bases, J lost 0 bases, and 7 bases stayed unmatched. CDR3 DNA sequence: TGCGCCAGTCGTGGACTAGACCCGAACACCGGGGAGCTGTTTTTT. The encoded protein is CASRGLDPNTGELFF.

The chain is built from TRBV29-1 and TRBJ2-2; weak D call: TRBD1 (6 bases). Germline V gives CDR1 SQVTM, CDR2 ANQGSEA. The V gene lost 5 bases and the J gene lost 3 bases, with 7 bases spanning the gap. This CDR3 has 12 residues. CDR3 in DNA: TGCAGCGTTCAGGGGTACACCGGGGAGCTGTTTTTT. It codes for CSVQGYTGELFF.

V gene TRBV13 combines with J gene TRBJ2-1, with 7 bases identical to TRBD2. Trimming removed 2 bases from V and 0 bases from J; junction bases left unmatched: 4. The germline V gene has CDR1 PRHDT and CDR2 FYEKMQ (reference sequence). This CDR3 is built from 16 residues. Here the CDR3 DNA reads TGTGCCAGCAGCTTATTTTCGGGGGGCTCCTACAATGAGCAGTTCTTC. Translating gives CASSLFSGGSYNEQFF.

The CDR3 nucleotides are TGTGCCAGCAGTCCGTTGGGCGAGACCTACGAGCAGTACTTC. It yields the protein CASSPLGETYEQYF. This chain uses TRBV27 with TRBJ2-7; D remains ambiguous. V was pared by 5 bases and J by 2 bases, with 13 bases between. The CDR3 is 14 amino acids. Germline-derived CDR1 and CDR2 are MNHEY and SMNVEV (reference sequence).

The chain employs TRBV6-5 and TRBJ1-3; D unresolved. This CDR3 is built from 12 residues. Germline loops: CDR1 MNHEY, CDR2 SVGAGI. V was cut by 2 bases and J by 8 bases, with 7 bases left in between. This CDR3 is CASSYAGDTIYF. The CDR3 DNA sequence: TGTGCCAGCAGTTACGCCGGTGACACCATATATTTT.

V and J are TRBV7-9 and TRBJ1-2, with 7 bases identical to TRBD1. Germline CDR1 is SEHNR and CDR2 is FQNEAQ (reference sequence). Trimming cost V 5 bases and J 4 bases; bases outside gene matches: 13. The CDR3 consists of 16 residues. CDR3 coding DNA: TGTGCCAGCAGCCCAGTTCACCGGGACAGTCCCTATGGCTACACCTTC. Its protein product is CASSPVHRDSPYGYTF.

The rearrangement uses TRBV6-5 and TRBJ2-2; D not certain. Trimming stripped 4 bases from V and 5 bases from J, with 8 bases between. This CDR3 region has 13 residues. The germline V gene encodes CDR1 MNHEY and CDR2 SVGAGI. CDR3 protein: CASSLSVTGELFF. DNA for the CDR3: TGTGCCAGCAGTTTATCAGTGACCGGGGAGCTGTTTTTT.

This rearrangement joins TRBV27 to TRBJ1-1, with 7 bases identical to TRBD1. Per the germline V gene, CDR1 is MNHEY and CDR2 is SMNVEV (reference sequence). This CDR3 spans 16 amino acids. Unmatched junction bases numbered 13, after V lost 5 bases and J lost 4 bases. This CDR3 reads CASSLRQGFLITEAFF. CDR3 bases: TGTGCCAGCAGTCTCAGACAGGGCTTCTTGATCACTGAAGCTTTCTTT.

This sequence joins TRBV19 and TRBJ1-5; D remains ambiguous. Trimming took off 6 bases at V and 6 bases at J, with 3 bases between the two ends. Germline CDR1 reads LNHDA; CDR2 reads SQIVND (reference sequence). The CDR3 covers 10 residues. The CDR3 nucleotides read TGTGCCAGTAGGAGTCAGCCCCAGCATTTT. Translation: CASRSQPQHF.

CDR3 coding DNA: TGCGCCAGCAGTGAGTACAGCTTCTACGAGCAGTACTTC. As protein: CASSEYSFYEQYF. V is TRBV10-1 and J is TRBJ2-7; no reliable D call. CDR1 and CDR2 (germline): WNHNN, SYGVQD (reference sequence). Trimming left V 1 base short and J 3 bases short, with 7 bases between. The CDR3 loop spans 13 amino acids.

This rearrangement joins TRBV30 to TRBJ1-3; D is unresolved. CDR1 and CDR2 from the germline V gene are GTSNPN and SVGIG (reference sequence). V lost 3 bases and J 0 bases, leaving 6 bases between the germline ends. The CDR3 is 13 amino acids. CDR3 coding DNA: TGTGCCTGGAGCGCCAGCTCTGGAAACACCATATATTTT. Protein product: CAWSASSGNTIYF.

The chain is built from TRBV3-1 (or the pseudogene TRBV3-2) and TRBJ2-3, with unresolved D. CDR3 length: 14 amino acids. V dropped 1 base and J dropped 0 bases, with 5 bases sitting between them. Per the germline V gene, CDR1 is LGHDT and CDR2 is YNNKEL (reference sequence). The CDR3 region is CASSQVSSTDTQYF. CDR3 bases: TGTGCCAGCAGCCAAGTCTCTAGCACAGATACGCAGTATTTT.